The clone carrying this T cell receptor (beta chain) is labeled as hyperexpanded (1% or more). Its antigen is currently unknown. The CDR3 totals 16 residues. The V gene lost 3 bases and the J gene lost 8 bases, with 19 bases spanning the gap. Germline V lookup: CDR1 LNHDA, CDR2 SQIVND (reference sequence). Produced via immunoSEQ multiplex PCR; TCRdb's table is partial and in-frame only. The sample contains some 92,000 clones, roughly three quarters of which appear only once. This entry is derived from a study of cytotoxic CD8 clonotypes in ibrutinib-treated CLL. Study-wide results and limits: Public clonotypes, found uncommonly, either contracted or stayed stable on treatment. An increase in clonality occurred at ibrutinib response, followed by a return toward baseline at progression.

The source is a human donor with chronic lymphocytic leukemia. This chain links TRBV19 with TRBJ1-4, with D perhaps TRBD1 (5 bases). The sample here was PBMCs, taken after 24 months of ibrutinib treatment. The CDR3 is CASSMGTGEFGEKLFF. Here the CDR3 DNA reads TGTGCCAGTAGTATGGGAACAGGAGAATTCGGGGAAAAACTGTTTTTT.